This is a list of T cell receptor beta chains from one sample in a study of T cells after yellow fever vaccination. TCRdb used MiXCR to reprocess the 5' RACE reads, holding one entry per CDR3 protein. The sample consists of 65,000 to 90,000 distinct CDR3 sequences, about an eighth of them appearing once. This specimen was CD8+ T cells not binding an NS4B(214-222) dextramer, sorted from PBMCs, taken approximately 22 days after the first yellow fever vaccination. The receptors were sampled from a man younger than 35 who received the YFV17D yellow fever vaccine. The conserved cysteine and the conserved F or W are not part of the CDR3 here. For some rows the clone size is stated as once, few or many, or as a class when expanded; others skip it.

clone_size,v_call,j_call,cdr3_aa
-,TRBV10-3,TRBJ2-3,AIRRDHRHTDTQY
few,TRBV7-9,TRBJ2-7,ASSHRTEAYEQY
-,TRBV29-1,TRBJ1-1,SVERGNTEAF
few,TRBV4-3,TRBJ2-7,ASSQDSFRGLAEVYEQY
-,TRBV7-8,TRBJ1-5,ASSLRDGYQPQH
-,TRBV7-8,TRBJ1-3,ASSGDRESGNTIY
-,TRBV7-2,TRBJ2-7,ASSLDPTGTYEQY
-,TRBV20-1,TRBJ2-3,SAEGNDLQPTETDTQY
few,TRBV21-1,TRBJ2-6,ASSKRGGRRGANVLT
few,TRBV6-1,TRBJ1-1,ASSPGGWNTEAF
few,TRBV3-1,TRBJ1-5,ASDKIPNQPQH
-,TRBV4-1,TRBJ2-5,ASSQVGRGQETQY
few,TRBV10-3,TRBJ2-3,AISPAEGLDTDTQY
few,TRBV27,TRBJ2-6,ASSLRGGRSSGANVLT
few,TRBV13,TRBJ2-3,ASSSQGNTQY
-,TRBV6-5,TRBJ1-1,ASSYTGGNTEAF
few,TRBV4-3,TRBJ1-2,ASSQDGDLSGGYT
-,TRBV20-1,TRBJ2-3,SASELESDTQY
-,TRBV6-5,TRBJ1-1,ASSYSLVNTEAF
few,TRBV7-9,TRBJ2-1,ASREERTDNEQF
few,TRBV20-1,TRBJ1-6,SARSTGDGSPLH
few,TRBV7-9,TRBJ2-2,ASSSLGQGVTGELF